These 14 T cell receptor beta chains came from one sample sequenced in a study of graft-versus-host responses after intestinal transplantation. Sequencing was performed with immunoSEQ multiplex PCR; in TCRdb, only in-frame clones are kept and a portion is missing. The data show around 25,000 clones, roughly 85% seen once. The specimen comprised PBMCs, sampled 28 days after intestinal transplant. Every receptor here comes from a human patient who received an intestinal transplant, so some T cells may come from the graft donor.

This chain links TRBV11-2 with TRBJ1-2; tentatively, D is TRBD1 (6 bases). Trimming cost V 3 bases and J 6 bases, with 17 bases left between them. CDR1 is SGHAT and CDR2 is FQNNGV in the germline V gene. This CDR3 region has 15 residues. The CDR3 spells CASSLRGDPPDGYTF. CDR3 bases: TGTGCCAGCAGCTTGAGGGGGGACCCCCCGGATGGCTACACCTTC.

This clone was picked up one time. This chain uses TRBV7-8 with TRBJ2-1, with 7 bases identical to TRBD2. The V gene end was trimmed by 1 base and the J gene end by 6 bases; junction bases not matched to a gene: 3. Germline CDR1 reads SGHVS; CDR2 reads FQNEAQ. The CDR3 is 14 amino acids. CDR3 amino acids: CASSLVLAVNEQFF. In DNA form, the CDR3 reads TGTGCCAGCAGCTTAGTTCTAGCGGTCAATGAGCAGTTCTTC.

The chain recombines TRBV27 with TRBJ1-1; D not certain. The CDR3 consists of 13 residues. Deletions cut 3 bases from V and 0 bases from J, with 5 bases between. In germline, CDR1 is MNHEY, CDR2 SMNVEV (reference sequence). The CDR3 sequence: CASSFRVNTEAFF. CDR3 nucleotide sequence: TGTGCCAGCAGTTTTAGGGTGAACACTGAAGCTTTCTTT.

The chain carries TRBV10-1 and TRBJ2-3; D not resolved. Trimming shortened V by 2 bases and J by 0 bases, and 9 bases separated the two germline ends. The CDR3 runs to 15 residues. Germline V gene sequence: CDR1 WNHNN, CDR2 SYGVQD (reference sequence). Written as DNA, the CDR3 is TGCGCCAGCAGTGAGCACCGTATTAGCACAGATACGCAGTATTTT. This gives the protein CASSEHRISTDTQYF.

This clone was seen only a few times. This rearrangement joins TRBV29-1 to TRBJ2-1; 10 bases are a match to TRBD1. V gave up 6 bases and J gave up 6 bases; unmatched junction bases: 8. CDR1 is SQVTM, CDR2 ANQGSEA, per germline. The CDR3 contains 14 residues. The CDR3, as DNA: TGCAGCGTCCCCCCCCGGACAGGGGGCAATGAGCAGTTCTTC. This codes for CSVPPRTGGNEQFF.

In its sample, this clone was seen a few times. This sequence joins TRBV29-1 and TRBJ2-7, with D perhaps TRBD1 (7 bases). Germline lookup yields CDR1 SQVTM and CDR2 ANQGSEA. CDR3 length: 11 amino acids. The germline V and J ends were trimmed by 7 bases and 3 bases, with 10 bases remaining between them. CDR3 nucleotides: TGCAGCGGCCAGGGGGGCTACGAGCAGTACTTC. Translated, it gives CSGQGGYEQYF.

This clone came up a few times. In DNA, the CDR3 is TGTGCCAGCAGTTACTTGACGGGGGGGTACGAGCAGTACTTC. Translation: CASSYLTGGYEQYF. J is TRBJ2-7 and V is TRBV6-5; 8 bases fit TRBD2. The CDR3 runs 14 residues. The J segment lost 4 bases and the V segment lost 1 base, leaving 3 bases of the junction unmatched. The germline V gene has CDR1 MNHEY and CDR2 SVGAGI.

V and J are TRBV25-1 and TRBJ2-3; 11 nucleotides agree with TRBD2. The CDR3 has 14 residues. Trimming took 7 bases from V and 4 from J; bases not matched to a gene: 4. CDR1 is MGHDK, CDR2 SYGVNS, per germline. The CDR3 coding sequence is TGTGCCAGCACGACTAGCGGGGAGGCAGATACGCAGTATTTT. Protein product: CASTTSGEADTQYF.

The V gene is TRBV12-5, the J gene TRBJ2-3; D unclear. CDR1 is LGHNT and CDR2 is FRNRAP in the germline V gene. This CDR3 has 18 amino acids. With 5 bases removed from V and 2 bases from J, the gap between germline ends came to 23 bases. The CDR3 here is CASGKTLLNQKYTDTQYF. The CDR3 DNA reads TGTGCTAGTGGTAAGACGCTACTAAATCAGAAATACACAGATACGCAGTATTTT.

This clone was counted a few times. This rearrangement joins TRBV27 to TRBJ2-5; possibly TRBD2 for D (6 bases). Germline V gene sequence: CDR1 MNHEY, CDR2 SMNVEV (reference sequence). This CDR3 contains 16 residues. The germline V and J ends were trimmed by 5 bases and 1 base, with 17 bases remaining between them. The CDR3 sequence is CASSPTSSRIQETQYF. As DNA, the CDR3 is TGTGCCAGCAGTCCTACTAGCTCCAGGATCCAAGAGACCCAGTACTTC.

The CDR3 DNA reads TGTGCCAGCAGCTTAACAGACAAAAGGAACACTGAAGCTTTCTTT. This translates into CASSLTDKRNTEAFF. The rearrangement links TRBV7-9 to TRBJ1-1, with D uncertain. Germline V CDR1 and CDR2: SEHNR, FQNEAQ (reference sequence). The CDR3 runs 15 residues. V lost 2 bases to trimming and J lost 1 base, with 11 bases between them.

V and J are TRBV9 and TRBJ2-1; 10 bases map to TRBD2. The CDR3 is made up of 18 amino acids. Losses at the gene ends were 0 bases for V and 2 bases for J; bases not matched to a gene: 8. Germline V lookup: CDR1 SGDLS, CDR2 YYNGEE. The CDR3 reads CASSVGTALAGAYNEQFF. The CDR3 bases are TGTGCCAGCAGCGTAGGAACAGCTCTAGCGGGGGCCTACAATGAGCAGTTCTTC.

The V and J genes are TRBV5-1 and TRBJ2-7; 11 bases are a match to TRBD1. V gave up 3 bases and J gave up 8 bases; unmatched junction bases: 7. Germline V CDR1 and CDR2: SGHRS, YFSETQ. CDR3 length: 14 residues. The CDR3 here is CASSSAGQGVQQYF. The CDR3 coding sequence is TGCGCCAGCAGCTCCGCGGGACAGGGGGTACAGCAGTACTTC.

The chain recombines TRBV6-5 with TRBJ2-5; weak D call: TRBD2 (5 bases). CDR1 MNHEY and CDR2 SVGAGI come from the germline V gene. The CDR3 is 13 residues long. Trimming cost V 0 bases and J 5 bases, with 7 bases left between them. The CDR3 coding sequence is TGTGCCAGCAGTTACTCTCAGCGGGAGACCCAGTACTTC. Amino acid sequence: CASSYSQRETQYF.